The T cell receptor beta chain described here comes from a study of shared clonotypes between healthy human individuals. About the study: Per-donor plates numbered three CD4 naive, three CD4 memory, two CD8 naive and one CD8 memory.

This clone was seen once. As processed by the authors: Quality scores were absent from the junction-only immunoSEQ sequences, so filtering differed. The assay was immunoSEQ multiplex PCR, and TCRdb's table has in-frame clones only and misses some. That table is the source of V, J and clone size, and D and trimming were worked out from the DNA. The sample includes 2 million to 2.5 million clones, over 90% of them seen just once. CD4+ cell separation produced CD45RA+ naive and CD45RA-negative memory subsets. CDR3 length: 12 amino acids. From germline, CDR1 is SGHAT and CDR2 FQNNGV. V lost 1 base to trimming and J lost 9 bases, with 10 bases between them.

The origin of this receptor is a man aged 18 to 29 in good health. Some clones in this sample may be carry-over from other donors' samples. V gene TRBV11-2 combines with J gene TRBJ2-7; TRBD2 might be the D (5 bases). The sample taken for sequencing was naive CD4+ T cells from PBMCs. Subset in this sample: CD45RA+ positively selected. The CDR3 DNA reads TGTGCCAGCAGCTTAGCTTTAGGAGGGCAGTACTTC. This sequence encodes CASSLALGGQYF.